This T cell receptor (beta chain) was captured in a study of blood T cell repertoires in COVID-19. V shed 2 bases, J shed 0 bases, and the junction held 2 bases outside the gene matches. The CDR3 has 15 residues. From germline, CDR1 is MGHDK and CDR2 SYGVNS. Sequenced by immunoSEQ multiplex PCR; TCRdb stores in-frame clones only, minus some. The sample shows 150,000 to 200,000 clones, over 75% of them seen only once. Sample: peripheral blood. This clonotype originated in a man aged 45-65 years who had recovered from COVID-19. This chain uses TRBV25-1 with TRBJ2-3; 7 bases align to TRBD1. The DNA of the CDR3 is TGTGCCAGCAGTGAACGACAGGGTAGCACAGATACGCAGTATTTT. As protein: CASSERQGSTDTQYF.